A selection of T cell receptor beta chains follows, all from one sample in a study of blood T cell repertoires in COVID-19. The protocol was immunoSEQ multiplex PCR, while the TCRdb copy is restricted to in-frame clones and leaves out a portion. The data show about 160,000 clones, with approximately 90% seen just once and around 3.9% held by the top ten. Specimen: peripheral blood. The receptor set was obtained from an older woman who had recovered from COVID-19. Each CDR3 is given with its conserved first and last residue. D genes are given only for firm matches. Size is stated for part of the rows, as once, few or many counts, or as a class when the clone is expanded.

>TRBV5-1|TRBJ2-5|.|TRBD1
CASSRMGQRSQETQYF
TGCGCCAGCAGCAGAATGGGACAGAGGTCACAAGAGACCCAGTACTTC
>TRBV7-9|TRBJ2-1|.|TRBD1
CASSWGQGDNEQFF
TGTGCCAGCAGCTGGGGACAGGGGGACAATGAGCAGTTCTTC
>TRBV4-1|TRBJ1-2|.|.
CASSQDDSDGYGYTF
TGCGCCAGCAGCCAAGATGACAGCGATGGATATGGCTACACCTTC
>TRBV28|TRBJ2-6|.|TRBD1
CASSFWTGYSGANVLTF
TGTGCCAGCAGTTTTTGGACAGGCTACTCTGGGGCCAACGTCCTGACTTTC
>TRBV27|TRBJ2-7|.|.
CASSLRPGFPHEQYF
TGTGCCAGCAGTTTGCGGCCGGGGTTCCCCCACGAGCAGTACTTC
>TRBV5-4|TRBJ2-7|.|.
CASSPTPAAASYEQYF
TGTGCCAGCAGCCCGACCCCGGCAGCGGCCTCCTACGAGCAGTACTTC
>TRBV20-1|TRBJ2-1|.|.
CSARRGHEQFF
TGCAGTGCCCGTCGAGGGCATGAGCAGTTCTTC
>TRBV4-1|TRBJ1-2|.|.
CASSQDSANYGYTF
TGCGCCAGCAGCCAAGATTCAGCTAACTATGGCTACACCTTC
>TRBV28|TRBJ1-2|once|.
CASSRSQGWYGYTF
TGTGCCAGCAGCCGCTCACAGGGCTGGTACGGCTACACCTTC
>TRBV3-1/TRBV3-2|TRBJ2-4|few|TRBD2
CASSQGTSGGSKNIQYF
TGTGCCAGCAGCCAGGGGACTAGCGGGGGATCCAAAAACATTCAGTACTTC
>TRBV27|TRBJ2-7|.|.
CASSRGPSPYEQYF
TGTGCCAGCAGCCGTGGGCCGTCCCCCTACGAGCAGTACTTC
>TRBV29-1|TRBJ2-1|.|TRBD2
CSVPGLGQVEQFF
TGCAGCGTACCGGGACTAGGCCAAGTCGAGCAGTTCTTC
>TRBV11-2|TRBJ1-1|.|TRBD1
CASSLDLSGQGTEAFF
TGTGCCAGCAGCTTAGATTTGTCGGGACAGGGGACTGAAGCTTTCTTT
>TRBV28|TRBJ1-1|once|.
CASSLHGGNTEAFF
TGTGCCAGCAGTTTACACGGAGGGAACACTGAAGCTTTCTTT
>TRBV27|TRBJ1-1|.|.
CASSLFRGNTEAFF
TGTGCCAGCAGTTTATTCCGCGGGAACACTGAAGCTTTCTTT
>TRBV10-3|TRBJ2-1|.|TRBD2
CAISPISSGGSNEQFF
TGTGCCATCTCCCCTATCAGTAGCGGGGGATCCAATGAGCAGTTCTTC